Listed below are T cell receptor beta chains from one sample, sequenced in a study of blood T cell repertoires in COVID-19. Assay: immunoSEQ multiplex PCR; the TCRdb copy retains only in-frame clones and omits some. The sample lists hundreds of thousands of clones, roughly 86% occurring once. The sample comprised PBMCs or T cells enriched from blood (not recorded which). These receptor sequences come from a woman aged 50 to 60 who had recovered from COVID-19. Both conserved end residues are part of each CDR3. Fields, in order: D gene, clone size, V gene, J gene, CDR3 length, CDR3 DNA, CDR3 protein. A D gene is named only where the DNA matches it firmly. Clone size is shown for a subset of rows, as once, few, many or a class of expanded clone.

>TRBD2|NA|TRBV18|TRBJ2-3|19
TGTGCCAGCTCACCCCGGTCGGTAGCGGGAGGTTCTAGCACAGATACGCAGTATTTT
CASSPRSVAGGSSTDTQYF
>TRBD2|NA|TRBV30|TRBJ2-1|14
TGTGCCTGGAGAACTAGCGGGAGTTCTGGTGAGCAGTTCTTC
CAWRTSGSSGEQFF
>TRBD2|NA|TRBV3-1/TRBV3-2|TRBJ2-7|15
TGTGCCAGCAGCCGTAGCGGGAGCGTCCCCTACGAGCAGTACTTC
CASSRSGSVPYEQYF
>NA|NA|TRBV7-8|TRBJ1-1|13
TGTGCCAGCAGCTTAACAGAGAACACTGAAGCTTTCTTT
CASSLTENTEAFF
>NA|few|TRBV2|TRBJ1-6|15
TGTGCCAGCAGTGAAAAGAGGAATTGGAACTCACCCCTCCACTTT
CASSEKRNWNSPLHF
>NA|NA|TRBV6-2/TRBV6-3|TRBJ1-2|14
TGTGCCAGCAGTTACTCGACTAAGCTTTATGGCTACACCTTC
CASSYSTKLYGYTF
>TRBD2|NA|TRBV18|TRBJ2-1|16
TGTGCCAGCTCACCCACCCCGGGACTAGCGGGAAATGAGCAGTTCTTC
CASSPTPGLAGNEQFF
>TRBD1|NA|TRBV6-7|TRBJ1-1|14
TGTGCCAGCAGTAGGGACAGAATGAACACTGAAGCTTTCTTT
CASSRDRMNTEAFF
>TRBD1|NA|TRBV30|TRBJ1-2|14
TGTGCCTGTCACGGGACAGCCTCTAACTATGGCTACACCTTC
CACHGTASNYGYTF
>TRBD1|NA|TRBV6-5|TRBJ2-7|14
TGTGCCAGCAGGGACAGGGGGCAGCTAGACGAGCAGTACTTC
CASRDRGQLDEQYF
>NA|NA|TRBV5-4|TRBJ2-1|15
TGTGCCAGCAGCTTCCCCAGGGGTACCCACAATGAGCAGTTCTTC
CASSFPRGTHNEQFF
>TRBD1|NA|TRBV5-1|TRBJ2-6|20
TGCGCCAGCAGCTTGTCGGGACAGGGGGCCGCAGTCTCTGGGGCCAACGTCCTGACTTTC
CASSLSGQGAAVSGANVLTF
>TRBD1|NA|TRBV19|TRBJ1-5|15
TGTGCCAGTAGTTACGGGACAGGGTACAATCAGCCCCAGCATTTT
CASSYGTGYNQPQHF
>NA|NA|TRBV28|TRBJ1-5|15
TGTGCCAGCAGTTTGATCAGGGCCAACAATCAGCCCCAGCATTTT
CASSLIRANNQPQHF
>NA|NA|TRBV4-3|TRBJ2-6|15
TGCGCCAGCAGCCAATCAGATTCTGGGGCCAACGTCCTGACTTTC
CASSQSDSGANVLTF
>NA|NA|TRBV5-4|TRBJ1-2|14
TGTGCCAGCAGCTTGGCCCGACAGAGCTATGGCTACACCTTC
CASSLARQSYGYTF
>TRBD1|NA|TRBV19|TRBJ1-2|14
TGTGCCAGTAGTCCCTCGACAGGGCCCTATGGCTACACCTTC
CASSPSTGPYGYTF
>NA|NA|TRBV20-1|TRBJ2-1|11
TGCAGTGCTAGAGTTCTAGATGAGCAGTTCTTC
CSARVLDEQFF
>NA|NA|TRBV18|TRBJ1-1|16
TGTGCCAGCTCACCCTCTGATCCGGGGAAGCACACTGAAGCTTTCTTT
CASSPSDPGKHTEAFF
>NA|once|TRBV25-1|TRBJ2-7|14
TGTGCCAGCAGGCAACAGGGTCTAAACAACGAGCAGTACTTC
CASRQQGLNNEQYF
>NA|few|TRBV28|TRBJ1-2|14
TGTGCCAGCAGTTTTGTCCTATCGAAGAGGGGCTACACCTTC
CASSFVLSKRGYTF
>NA|NA|TRBV5-1|TRBJ1-1|11
TGCGCCAGCAGGGGGCAGACTGAAGCTTTCTTT
CASRGQTEAFF
>TRBD1|NA|TRBV10-1|TRBJ2-5|15
TGCGCCAGCAGCGGACCGGGACAGGGGAAAGAGACCCAGTACTTC
CASSGPGQGKETQYF
>NA|NA|TRBV6-5|TRBJ1-3|15
TGTGCCAGCAGGACCTCGGGAGATGCTGGAAACACCATATATTTT
CASRTSGDAGNTIYF
>NA|NA|TRBV4-2|TRBJ1-5|16
TGTGCCAGCAGCCCCACCTCAGGCGATAGCAATCAGCCCCAGCATTTT
CASSPTSGDSNQPQHF
>TRBD2|once|TRBV7-9|TRBJ2-1|16
TGTGCCAGCAGCCCCCCGGGACTAGCGGCAGGCGATGAGCAGTTCTTC
CASSPPGLAAGDEQFF
>NA|NA|TRBV14|TRBJ1-3|13
TGTGCCAGCAGCCAAGTAGGGGGACACACCATATATTTT
CASSQVGGHTIYF
>TRBD2|NA|TRBV7-2|TRBJ2-1|16
TGTGCCAGCAGCTTAGCCACAGCGGGAGGGTTCGGGGAGCAGTTCTTC
CASSLATAGGFGEQFF
>NA|NA|TRBV29-1|TRBJ1-1|12
TGCAGCGTTGGAGGTGTGAACACTGAAGCTTTCTTT
CSVGGVNTEAFF